This TCR beta chain derives from a study of T cell changes during pregnancy in multiple sclerosis. Sequenced by immunoSEQ multiplex PCR; TCRdb stores in-frame clones only, minus some. The sample yields about 81,000 clones, 93% seen once. The CDR3 is made up of 14 amino acids. Germline CDR1 reads SNHLY; CDR2 reads FYNNEI. V lost 4 bases and J 1 base, leaving 10 bases between the germline ends. The TCR originated in a female donor in good health, enrolled as a control in a pregnancy study. The chain couples TRBV2 to TRBJ1-2; D is perhaps TRBD1 (6 bases). The material was peripheral blood, obtained in the third trimester of pregnancy. CDR3: CASSVQGDNYGYTF. The DNA for the CDR3 is TGTGCCAGCAGTGTACAGGGAGATAACTATGGCTACACCTTC. Full variable domain (outside the CDR3, taken from reference TRBV2 and TRBJ1-2): EPEVTQTPSHQVTQMGQEVILRCVPISNHLYFYWYRQILGQKVEFLVSFYNNEISEKSEIFDDQFSVERPDGSNFTLKIRSTKLEDSAMYFCASSVQGDNYGYTFGSGTRLTVV.